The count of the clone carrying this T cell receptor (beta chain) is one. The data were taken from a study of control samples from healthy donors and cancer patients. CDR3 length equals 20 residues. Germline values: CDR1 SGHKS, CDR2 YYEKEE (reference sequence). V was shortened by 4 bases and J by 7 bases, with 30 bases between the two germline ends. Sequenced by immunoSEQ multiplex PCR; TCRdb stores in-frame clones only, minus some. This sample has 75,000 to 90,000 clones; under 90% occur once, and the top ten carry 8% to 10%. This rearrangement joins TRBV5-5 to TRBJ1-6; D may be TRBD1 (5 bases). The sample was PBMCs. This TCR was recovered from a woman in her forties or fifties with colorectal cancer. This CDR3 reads CASSPGGRQGGYMRNSPLHF. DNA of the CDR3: TGTGCCAGCAGCCCTGGCGGGAGGCAGGGTGGGTATATGAGGAATTCACCCCTCCACTTT. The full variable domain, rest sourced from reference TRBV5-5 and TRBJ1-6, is DAGVTQSPTHLIKTRGQQVTLRCSPISGHKSVSWYQQVLGQGPQFIFQYYEKEERGRGNFPDRFSARQFPNYSSELNVNALLLGDSALYLCASSPGGRQGGYMRNSPLHFGNGTRLTVT.